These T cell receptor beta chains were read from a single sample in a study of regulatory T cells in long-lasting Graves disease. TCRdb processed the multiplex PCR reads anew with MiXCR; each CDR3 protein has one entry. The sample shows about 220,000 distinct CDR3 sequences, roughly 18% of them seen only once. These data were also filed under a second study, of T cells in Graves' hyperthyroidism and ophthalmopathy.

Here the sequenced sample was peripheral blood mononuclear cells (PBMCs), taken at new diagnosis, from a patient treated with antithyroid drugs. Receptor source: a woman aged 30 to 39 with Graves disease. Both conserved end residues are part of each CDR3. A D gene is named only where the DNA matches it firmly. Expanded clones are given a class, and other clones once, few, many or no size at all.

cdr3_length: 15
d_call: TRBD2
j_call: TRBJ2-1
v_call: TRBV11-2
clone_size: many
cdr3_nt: TGTGCCAGCAGGGCTTTAGCGGGAGTTTCCAATGAGCAGTCCTTC
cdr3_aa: CASRALAGVSNEQSF

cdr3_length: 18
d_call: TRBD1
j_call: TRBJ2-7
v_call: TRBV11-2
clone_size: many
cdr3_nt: TGTGCCAGCAGCTTAGATACCGGGACAGGGGGCGCGGGTGGCGAGCAGTACTTC
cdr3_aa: CASSLDTGTGGAGGEQYF

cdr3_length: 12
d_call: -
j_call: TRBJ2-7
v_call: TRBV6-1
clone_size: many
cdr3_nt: TGTGCCAGCAGTGAAGGGTACTACGAGCAGTACTTC
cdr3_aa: CASSEGYYEQYF

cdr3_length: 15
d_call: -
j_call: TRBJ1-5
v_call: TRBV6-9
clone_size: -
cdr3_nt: TGTGCCAGCAGTTACTCAGCAAGGTGGAATCAGCCCCAGCATTTT
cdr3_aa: CASSYSARWNQPQHF

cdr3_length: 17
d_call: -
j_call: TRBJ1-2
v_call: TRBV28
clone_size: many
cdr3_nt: TGTGCCAGCAGTTTATCGACTACAGGGAGTTTCTCCTATGGCTACACCTTC
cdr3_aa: CASSLSTTGSFSYGYTF

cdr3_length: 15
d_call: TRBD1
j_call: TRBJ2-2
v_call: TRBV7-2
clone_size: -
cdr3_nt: TGTGCCAGCAGCTTAAGGGGACAGGGAACCGGGGAGCTGTTTTTT
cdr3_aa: CASSLRGQGTGELFF

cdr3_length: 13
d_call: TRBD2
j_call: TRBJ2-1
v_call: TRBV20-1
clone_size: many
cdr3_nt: TGCAGTGCTCCCCTGGGACTAGCGGGAAGAAAGTTCTTC
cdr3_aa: CSAPLGLAGRKFF

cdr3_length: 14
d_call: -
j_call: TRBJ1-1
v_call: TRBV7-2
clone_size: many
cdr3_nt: TGTGCCAGCAGCCCCGGGGGGAAGAACACTGAAGCTTTCTTT
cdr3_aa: CASSPGGKNTEAFF

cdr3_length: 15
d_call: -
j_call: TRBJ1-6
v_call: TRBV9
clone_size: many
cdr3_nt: TGTGCCAGCAGCGTAGAACCGACAGCGAGGTCACCCCTCCACTTT
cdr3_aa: CASSVEPTARSPLHF

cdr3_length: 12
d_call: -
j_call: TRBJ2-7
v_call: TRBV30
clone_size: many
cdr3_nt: TGTGCCTGGAGTGTACAAGTCCACGAGCAGTACTTC
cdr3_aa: CAWSVQVHEQYF

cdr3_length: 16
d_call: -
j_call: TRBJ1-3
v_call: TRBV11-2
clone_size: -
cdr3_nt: TGTGCCAGCAGCTTCACGCGGGACACTGCTGGAAACACCATATATTTT
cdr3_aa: CASSFTRDTAGNTIYF

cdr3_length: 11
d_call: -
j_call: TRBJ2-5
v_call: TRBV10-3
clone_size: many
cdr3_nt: TGTGCCATCAGCGTTGAAGAGACCCAGTACTTC
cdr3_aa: CAISVEETQYF

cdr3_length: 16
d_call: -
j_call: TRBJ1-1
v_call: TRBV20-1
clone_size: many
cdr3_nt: TGCAGTGCTAGAGATGCGGGGACCGCGCCGAACACTGAAGCTTTCTTT
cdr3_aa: CSARDAGTAPNTEAFF

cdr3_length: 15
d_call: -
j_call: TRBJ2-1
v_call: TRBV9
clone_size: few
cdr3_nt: TGTGCCAGCAGCCCCTTTGCGGAAACCTACAATGAGCAGTTCTTC
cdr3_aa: CASSPFAETYNEQFF

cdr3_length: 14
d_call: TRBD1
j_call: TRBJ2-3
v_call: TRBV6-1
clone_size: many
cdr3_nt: TGTGCCAGCGAGGGACAGGGCGGCGCAGATACGCAGTATTTT
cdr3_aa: CASEGQGGADTQYF

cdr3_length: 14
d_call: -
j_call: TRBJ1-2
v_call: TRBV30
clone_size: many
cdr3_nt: TGTGCCTGGAGTGTACAGGGCGCCAACTATGGCTACACCTTC
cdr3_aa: CAWSVQGANYGYTF